Following are 10 T cell receptor beta chains from one sample sequenced in a study of brain metastases from non-small cell lung cancer. The repertoire was sequenced with immunoSEQ multiplex PCR; TCRdb's copy has only in-frame clones and lacks some. The repertoire includes 1,500 to 2,000 clones, 90% of them detected once, and under 5% sits in the top ten. The sequenced sample was tissue from a brain metastasis. Receptors originate from a donor at least 40 years old with non-small cell lung cancer.

Turning to this clone: The junction differs from germline at one of its ends, possibly a read error. CDR3 residues: CASSFAHTRSGRSTNTQYF. The CDR3 DNA reads as TGTGCCAGCAGCTTCGCTCATACCCGTAGCGGGCGTAGCACAAATACGCAGTATTTT. The genes are TRBV11-2 and TRBJ2-3, with 7 nucleotides matching TRBD2. CDR3 length: 19 amino acids. Germline lookup yields CDR1 SGHAT and CDR2 FQNNGV. Drawing the rest from reference TRBV11-2 and TRBJ2-3, the complete variable domain is EAGVAQSPRYKIIEKRQSVAFWCNPISGHATLYWYQQILGQGPKLLIQFQNNGVVDDSQLPKDRFSAERLKGVDSTLKIQPAKLEDSAVYLCASSFAHTRSGRSTNTQYFGPGTRLTVL.

This clone was recorded a few times. This chain joins TRBV2 and TRBJ2-3, with D unresolved. Trimming left V 6 bases short and J 3 bases short, with 7 bases between. Germline values: CDR1 SNHLY, CDR2 FYNNEI. CDR3 length: 12 residues. The CDR3 here is CASRVLTDTQYF. CDR3 sequence (DNA): TGTGCCAGCAGGGTTCTGACAGATACGCAGTATTTT.

This clone was found once. The rearrangement links TRBV12-5 to TRBJ1-3; D is possibly TRBD1 (6 bases). Germline V gene data show CDR1 as LGHNT and CDR2 as FRNRAP. The CDR3 has 18 amino acids. V was pared by 1 base and J by 4 bases, with 20 bases between. CDR3 coding DNA: TGTGCTAGTGGTTTGGCTTCCAGGGGCATATTGAGAGGAAACACCATATATTTT. Encoded protein: CASGLASRGILRGNTIYF.

J is TRBJ1-1 and V is TRBV2; weak D call: TRBD1 (5 bases). The V gene lost 9 bases and the J gene lost 7 bases, with 12 bases spanning the gap. The CDR3 runs to 11 residues. Germline V lookup: CDR1 SNHLY, CDR2 FYNNEI. The CDR3 loop is CASGYDSEAFF. CDR3 nucleotides: TGTGCCAGTGGATATGACAGTGAAGCTTTCTTT.

With regard to this clone: One end of the junction varies from germline; a read error may be responsible. The CDR3 DNA follows: TGTGCCAGCAGCTTAATGAGGGCTAAAAACACCGGAGAGCTGTTTTTT. Translating it yields CASSLMRAKNTGELFF. The J gene is TRBJ2-2, the V gene TRBV7-6; weak D call: TRBD2 (5 bases). The germline V gene encodes CDR1 SGHVS and CDR2 FNYEAQ. The CDR3 has 16 residues.

This sequence joins TRBV2 and TRBJ1-6, with 7 positions matching TRBD1. With 8 bases clipped from V and 0 bases from J, the junction kept 1 base outside the gene matches. The CDR3 is 14 amino acids. Germline-derived CDR1 and CDR2 are SNHLY and FYNNEI. The CDR3 DNA is TGTGCCAGCGGGGACAGCTCCTATAATTCACCCCTCCACTTT. It encodes CASGDSSYNSPLHF.

The chain uses TRBV5-6 and TRBJ1-6, with 10 bases that match TRBD1. The CDR3 totals 17 residues. Trimming at V came to 0 bases and at J to 14 bases, leaving 14 bases not matched to a gene. Germline CDR1 reads SGHDT; CDR2 reads YYEEEE. Here the CDR3 reads CASSLASGTGVRSSLHF. CDR3 in DNA: TGTGCCAGCAGCTTGGCCAGCGGGACAGGGGTACGCTCATCCCTCCACTTT.

The V gene is TRBV5-6, the J gene TRBJ2-2; D might be TRBD1 (5 bases). The CDR3 is 15 residues long. The germline gives CDR1 SGHDT, CDR2 YYEEEE. The V and J ends lost 1 base and 2 bases respectively, with 9 bases between them. The CDR3 loop is CASSLQGINTGELFF. CDR3 in DNA: TGTGCCAGCAGCTTGCAGGGAATCAACACCGGGGAGCTGTTTTTT.

V gene TRBV29-1 combines with J gene TRBJ2-5; maybe TRBD1 (5 bases). CDR3 length equals 13 residues. Germline CDR1 is SQVTM and CDR2 is ANQGSEA. The CDR3 DNA reads TGCAGTCTTACTTCTGGGGCCCCGGAGACCCAGTACTTC. It encodes CSLTSGAPETQYF.

The chain recombines TRBV19 with TRBJ2-2; 8 positions match TRBD2. With V trimmed by 4 bases and J by 8 bases, 12 bases remained unmatched. Germline values: CDR1 LNHDA, CDR2 SQIVND (reference sequence). CDR3 size: 16 residues. CDR3 region: CASSNPGTSGFGELFF. CDR3 nucleotide sequence: TGTGCCAGTAGTAACCCCGGGACTAGTGGATTTGGGGAGCTGTTTTTT.